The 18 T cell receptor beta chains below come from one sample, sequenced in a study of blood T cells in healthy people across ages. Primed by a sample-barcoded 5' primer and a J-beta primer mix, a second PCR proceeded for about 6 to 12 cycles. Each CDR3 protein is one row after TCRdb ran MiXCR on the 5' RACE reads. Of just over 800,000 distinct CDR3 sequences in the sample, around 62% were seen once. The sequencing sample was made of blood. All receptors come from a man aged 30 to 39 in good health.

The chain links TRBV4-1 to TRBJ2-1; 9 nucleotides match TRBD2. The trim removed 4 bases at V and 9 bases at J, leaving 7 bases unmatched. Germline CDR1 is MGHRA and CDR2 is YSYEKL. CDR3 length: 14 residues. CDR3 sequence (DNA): TGCGCCAGCAGCCGACGGAGTAGCGGGGGTGAGCAGTTCTTC. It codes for CASSRRSSGGEQFF.

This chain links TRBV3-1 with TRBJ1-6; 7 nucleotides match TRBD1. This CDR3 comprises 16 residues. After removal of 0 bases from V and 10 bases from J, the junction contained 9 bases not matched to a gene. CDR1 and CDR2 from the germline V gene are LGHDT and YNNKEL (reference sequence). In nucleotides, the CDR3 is TGTGCCAGCAGCCAAGATTCAAACAGGGGAGACTCACCCCTCCACTTT. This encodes CASSQDSNRGDSPLHF.

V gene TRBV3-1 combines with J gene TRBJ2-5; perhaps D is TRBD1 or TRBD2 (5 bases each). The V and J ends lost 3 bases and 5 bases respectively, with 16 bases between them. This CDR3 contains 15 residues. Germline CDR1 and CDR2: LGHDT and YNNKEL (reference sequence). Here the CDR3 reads CASSHNWGSGETQYF. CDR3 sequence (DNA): TGTGCCAGCAGCCACAACTGGGGGTCTGGGGAGACCCAGTACTTC.

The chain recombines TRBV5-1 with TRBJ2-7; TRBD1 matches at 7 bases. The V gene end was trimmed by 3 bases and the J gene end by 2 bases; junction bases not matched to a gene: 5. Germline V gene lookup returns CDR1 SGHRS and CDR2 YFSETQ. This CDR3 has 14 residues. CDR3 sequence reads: CASSSQGMTYEQYF. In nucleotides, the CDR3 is TGCGCCAGCAGCTCACAGGGGATGACCTACGAGCAGTACTTC.

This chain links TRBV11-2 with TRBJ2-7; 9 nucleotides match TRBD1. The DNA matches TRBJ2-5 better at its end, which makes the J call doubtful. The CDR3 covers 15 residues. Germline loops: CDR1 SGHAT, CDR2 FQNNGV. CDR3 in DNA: TGTGCCAGCGTCCGGACAGGGGAGGTTTGGGAGACCCAGTACTTC. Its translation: CASVRTGEVWETQYF.

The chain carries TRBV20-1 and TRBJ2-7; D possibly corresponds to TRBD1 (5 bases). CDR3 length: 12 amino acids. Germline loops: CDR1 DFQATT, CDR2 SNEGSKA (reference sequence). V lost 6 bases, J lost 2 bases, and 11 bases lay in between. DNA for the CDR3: TGCAGTGCCGCAGGGCAAGCCTACGAGCAGTACTTC. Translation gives CSAAGQAYEQYF.

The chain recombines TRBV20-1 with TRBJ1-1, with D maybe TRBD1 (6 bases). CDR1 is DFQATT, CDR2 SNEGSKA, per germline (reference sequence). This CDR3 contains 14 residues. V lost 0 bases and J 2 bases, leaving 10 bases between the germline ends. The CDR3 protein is CSARDRGGNTEAFF. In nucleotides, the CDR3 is TGCAGTGCTAGAGATAGGGGGGGAAACACTGAAGCTTTCTTT.

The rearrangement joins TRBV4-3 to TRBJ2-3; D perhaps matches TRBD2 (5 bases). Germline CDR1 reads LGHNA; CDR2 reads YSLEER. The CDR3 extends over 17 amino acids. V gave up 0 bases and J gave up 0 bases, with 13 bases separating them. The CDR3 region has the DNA TGCGCCAGCAGCCAAGAAGGCCCGGACTTTAGCACAGATACGCAGTATTTT. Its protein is CASSQEGPDFSTDTQYF.

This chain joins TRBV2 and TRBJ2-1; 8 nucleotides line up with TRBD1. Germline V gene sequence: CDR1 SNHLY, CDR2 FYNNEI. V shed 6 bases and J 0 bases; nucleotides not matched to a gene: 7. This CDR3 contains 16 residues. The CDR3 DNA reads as TGTGCCAGCAGCGGGGGACAGGCCGTCTCCTACAATGAGCAGTTCTTC. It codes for CASSGGQAVSYNEQFF.

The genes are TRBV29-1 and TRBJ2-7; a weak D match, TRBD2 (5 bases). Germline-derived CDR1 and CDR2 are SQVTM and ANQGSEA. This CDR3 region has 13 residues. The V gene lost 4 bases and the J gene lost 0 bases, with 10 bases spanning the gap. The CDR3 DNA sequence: TGCAGCGTTGTGGGCGGGTTCTCCTACGAGCAGTACTTC. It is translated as CSVVGGFSYEQYF.

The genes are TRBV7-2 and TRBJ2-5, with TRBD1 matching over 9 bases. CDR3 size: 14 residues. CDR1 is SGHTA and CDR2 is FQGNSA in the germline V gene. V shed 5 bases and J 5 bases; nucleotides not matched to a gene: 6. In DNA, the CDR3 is TGTGCCAGCAGCGCACAGGGGGCGCATGAGACCCAGTACTTC. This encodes CASSAQGAHETQYF.

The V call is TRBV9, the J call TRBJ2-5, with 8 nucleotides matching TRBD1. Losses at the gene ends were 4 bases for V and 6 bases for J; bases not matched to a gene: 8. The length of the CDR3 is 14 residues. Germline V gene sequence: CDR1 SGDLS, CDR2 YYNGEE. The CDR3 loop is CASSPRQGTQTQYF. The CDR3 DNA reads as TGTGCCAGCAGCCCGCGACAGGGGACGCAGACCCAGTACTTC.

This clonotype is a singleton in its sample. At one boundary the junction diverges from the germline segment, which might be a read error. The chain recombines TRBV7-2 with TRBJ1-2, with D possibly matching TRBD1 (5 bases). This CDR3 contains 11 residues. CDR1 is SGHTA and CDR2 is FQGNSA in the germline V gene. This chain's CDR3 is CVGLHNYGHTF. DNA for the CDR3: TGTGTGGGACTCCATAACTATGGCCACACCTTC.

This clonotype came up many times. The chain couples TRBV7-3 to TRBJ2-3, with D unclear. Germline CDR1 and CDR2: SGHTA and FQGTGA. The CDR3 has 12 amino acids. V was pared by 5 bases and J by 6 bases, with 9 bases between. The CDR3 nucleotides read TGTGCCAGCAGCACGGACGCCGATACGCAGTATTTT. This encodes CASSTDADTQYF. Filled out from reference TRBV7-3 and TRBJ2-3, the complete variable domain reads GAGVSQTPSNKVTEKGKYVELRCDPISGHTALYWYRQSLGQGPEFLIYFQGTGAADDSGLPNDRFFAVRPEGSVSTLKIQRTERGDSAVYLCASSTDADTQYFGPGTRLTVL.

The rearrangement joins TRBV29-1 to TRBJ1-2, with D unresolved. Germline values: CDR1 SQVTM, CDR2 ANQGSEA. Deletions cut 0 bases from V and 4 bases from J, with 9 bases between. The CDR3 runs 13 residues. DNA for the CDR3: TGCAGCGTTGAAGAAGGCAGATTCTATGGCTACACCTTC. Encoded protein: CSVEEGRFYGYTF.

DNA for the CDR3: TGTGCCAGCAGTTTACGTCGGGAGACCCAGTACTTC. Protein: CASSLRRETQYF. The chain combines TRBV28 with TRBJ2-5; D remains unclear. This CDR3 is 12 amino acids long. V shed 2 bases and J shed 5 bases, with 6 bases lying between them. Germline CDR1 reads MDHEN; CDR2 reads SYDVKM.

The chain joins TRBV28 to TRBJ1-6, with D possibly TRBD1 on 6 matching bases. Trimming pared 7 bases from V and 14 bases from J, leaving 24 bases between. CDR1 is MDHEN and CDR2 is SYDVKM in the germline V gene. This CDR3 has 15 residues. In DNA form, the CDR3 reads TGTGCCAGCACCGAGATGGACAGAGGGTTCGTGGCCCTCCACTTT. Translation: CASTEMDRGFVALHF.

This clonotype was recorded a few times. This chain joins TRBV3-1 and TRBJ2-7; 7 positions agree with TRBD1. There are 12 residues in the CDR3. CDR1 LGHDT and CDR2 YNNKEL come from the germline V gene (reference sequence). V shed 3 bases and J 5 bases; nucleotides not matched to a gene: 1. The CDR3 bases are TGTGCCAGCAGCCACGGGACAGACGAGCAGTACTTC. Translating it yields CASSHGTDEQYF.